Below, 21 T cell receptor beta chains from the same sample are listed, as sequenced in a study of identical twins (dated by TCRdb to the mid-2010s). The protocol used for the library was 5' RACE. Instrument used: Illumina HiSeq 2000. TCRdb reprocessing: public reads trimmed at Q25 with fastp, clones called with MiXCR, in-frame beta chains kept. CDR3 protein sequences are deduplicated, and each keeps its most common genes and DNA. Across this sample there are hundreds of thousands of distinct CDR3 sequences, with around 6% seen only once. The top ten clones comprise approximately 2% of the sample. Sequencing was performed on naive T cells sorted from blood. The sample's cell subset or site label, decoded: cells isolated with a human naive T-cell isolation kit. Receptors originate from a man aged 18 to 29 in good health.

This clonotype came up many times. The chain employs TRBV12-3 or TRBV12-4 and TRBJ1-3; D unresolved. Trimming pared 8 bases from V and 0 bases from J, leaving 2 bases between. The CDR3 is 11 amino acids. This chain's CDR3 is CASGSGNTIYF. The CDR3 nucleotides are TGTGCCAGCGGCTCTGGAAACACCATATATTTT.

The DNA for the CDR3 is TGTGCCAGCTCACCCCATAGGGGCAACGAGCAGTACGTC. This encodes CASSPHRGNEQYV. The gene calls are TRBV18 and TRBJ2-7; perhaps TRBD1 as D (5 bases). In germline, CDR1 is KGHSH, CDR2 LQKENI. V dropped 3 bases and J dropped 5 bases, with 11 bases sitting between them. This CDR3 is 13 amino acids long.

The chain has TRBV30 and TRBJ2-5; 7 nucleotides agree with TRBD1. The CDR3 loop spans 13 amino acids. The germline gives CDR1 GTSNPN, CDR2 SVGIG (reference sequence). Trimming took 3 bases from V and 5 from J; bases not matched to a gene: 6. CDR3 nucleotides: TGTGCCTGGAGCACAGGGGTGGGGGAGACCCAGTACTTC. This translates into CAWSTGVGETQYF.

This clonotype was counted many times. This chain uses TRBV24-1 with TRBJ2-5; no clear D. This CDR3 has 13 residues. V lost 6 bases and J 0 bases, leaving 7 bases between the germline ends. The V gene's germline CDR1 is KGHDR and CDR2 SFDVKD. CDR3: CATSRPYQETQYF. The CDR3 coding sequence is TGTGCCACCAGTCGGCCATACCAAGAGACCCAGTACTTC.

The sample holds many counts of this clonotype. J is TRBJ2-3 and V is TRBV12-3 or TRBV12-4; D is perhaps TRBD2 (5 bases). V lost 6 bases, J lost 4 bases, and 17 bases lay in between. CDR3 length: 15 amino acids. The CDR3: CASSLRWTGADTQYF. The CDR3 nucleotides read TGTGCCAGCAGCCTTAGGTGGACCGGGGCAGATACGCAGTATTTT.

Turning to this clonotype: This may arise from a read error, as a much more abundant clone is one base away. The chain employs TRBV15 and TRBJ2-3; no clear D. Per germline, CDR1 LNHNV and CDR2 YYDKDF (reference sequence). This CDR3 has 15 amino acids. The DNA of the CDR3 is TGTGTCACCAGCAGTTACAGAGCTAGCACAGATACGCAGTATTTT. Translation gives CVTSSYRASTDTQYF.

This clonotype was observed a handful of times. This chain links TRBV30 with TRBJ1-5; D gene uncertain. V lost 0 bases and J lost 4, with 7 bases in between. Germline CDR1 GTSNPN, CDR2 SVGIG (reference sequence). There are 13 residues in the CDR3. The CDR3 bases are TGTGCCTGGAGTGTACTGGGGAATCAGCCCCAGCATTTT. Amino acid sequence: CAWSVLGNQPQHF. Full variable domain (rest looked up from reference TRBV30 and TRBJ1-5): SQTIHQWPATLVQPVGSPLSLECTVEGTSNPNLYWYRQAAGRGLQLLFYSVGIGQISSEVPQNLSASRPQDRQFILSSKKLLLSDSGFYLCAWSVLGNQPQHFGDGTRLSIL.

Ten or more counts support this clonotype. The chain uses TRBV5-1 and TRBJ2-4, with no clear D. CDR1 SGHRS and CDR2 YFSETQ come from the germline V gene. Trimming removed 0 bases at V and 2 bases at J, with 9 bases between. The CDR3 runs 15 residues. CDR3 residues: CASSLATVPKNIQYF. CDR3 nucleotide sequence: TGCGCCAGCAGCTTGGCCACTGTTCCCAAAAACATTCAGTACTTC.

The chain links TRBV10-3 to TRBJ2-5; perhaps TRBD1 as D (6 bases). CDR3 length: 14 amino acids. V lost 11 bases, J lost 5 bases, and 21 bases lay in between. CDR1 is ENHRY, CDR2 SYGVKD, per germline. The CDR3 spells CAPPSDSQGETQYF. The CDR3 DNA reads TGTGCCCCCCCTTCGGACAGCCAGGGGGAGACCCAGTACTTC.

This clonotype was observed at least ten times. The genes are TRBV20-1 and TRBJ2-1, with TRBD2 as a possible D gene (5 bases). The CDR3 extends over 10 amino acids. The V end was cut by 5 bases, the J end by 8 bases, with 7 bases between. Germline V gives CDR1 DFQATT, CDR2 SNEGSKA (reference sequence). CDR3 protein: CSAGSYEQFF. For the CDR3, the DNA is TGCAGTGCTGGGAGTTATGAGCAGTTCTTC.

This clonotype turned up a few times. This sequence joins TRBV6-5 and TRBJ2-5, with D perhaps matching TRBD2 (6 bases). This CDR3 region has 14 residues. Per germline, CDR1 MNHEY and CDR2 SVGAGI. Trimming took off 2 bases at V and 5 bases at J, with 12 bases between the two ends. The chain's CDR3 is CASSYGGTHETQYF. The CDR3 region has the DNA TGTGCCAGCAGTTACGGGGGGACTCATGAGACCCAGTACTTC.

This clonotype was seen repeatedly, ten times or more. CDR3 amino acids: CATSDWATNYGYTF. The CDR3 bases are TGTGCCACCAGTGATTGGGCAACTAACTATGGCTACACCTTC. The rearrangement joins TRBV24-1 to TRBJ1-2, with D uncertain. From germline, CDR1 is KGHDR and CDR2 SFDVKD. Trimming pared 2 bases from V and 0 bases from J, leaving 6 bases between. The length of the CDR3 is 14 residues.

In its sample, this clonotype was seen a few times. In nucleotides, the CDR3 is TGTGCCAGCAGTTCAGGGAGGTCCGACGAGACCCAGTACTTC. Protein product: CASSSGRSDETQYF. V usage is TRBV28 and J usage is TRBJ2-5; perhaps TRBD2 as D (6 bases). This CDR3 is 14 amino acids long. V was cut by 4 bases and J by 5 bases, with 14 bases left in between. Germline CDR1 and CDR2: MDHEN and SYDVKM.

This clonotype was counted many times. V is TRBV5-1 and J is TRBJ2-5, with 16 bases matching TRBD2. The CDR3 consists of 17 residues. Losses at the gene ends were 3 bases for V and 0 bases for J; bases not matched to a gene: 2. Per germline, CDR1 SGHRS and CDR2 YFSETQ. The CDR3 reads CASSSGLAGGNQETQYF. In nucleotides, the CDR3 is TGCGCCAGCAGCTCGGGACTAGCGGGAGGGAACCAAGAGACCCAGTACTTC.

This clonotype was counted ten times or more. The chain uses TRBV11-2 and TRBJ1-2; a weak D match, TRBD1 (6 bases). This CDR3 contains 17 residues. Trimming took off 3 bases at V and 8 bases at J, with 25 bases between the two ends. The germline CDR1 and CDR2 sequences are SGHAT and FQNNGV. The CDR3 here is CASSLRWQGNAGEGYTF. In DNA form, the CDR3 reads TGTGCCAGCAGCTTGAGATGGCAAGGAAATGCAGGGGAGGGCTACACCTTC.

In this sample, this clonotype turned up many times. The V and J genes are TRBV19 and TRBJ2-7; tentative D call: TRBD2 (5 bases). Trimming removed 0 bases at V and 2 bases at J, with 14 bases between. In germline, CDR1 is LNHDA, CDR2 SQIVND (reference sequence). This CDR3 is 16 amino acids long. The CDR3 bases are TGTGCCAGTAGTATAGATGGGTTGGGAGAGGCCTACGAGCAGTACTTC. Protein sequence: CASSIDGLGEAYEQYF.

This clonotype was seen repeatedly, ten times or more. The chain has TRBV12-3 or TRBV12-4 and TRBJ1-5, with 12 positions matching TRBD1. CDR3 size: 15 residues. J lost 5 bases, V lost 5 bases, and 4 bases had no gene match. The CDR3 nucleotides are TGTGCCAGCAGTCCCGGGACAGGGGGCGATCAGCCCCAGCATTTT. Encoded protein: CASSPGTGGDQPQHF.

This chain joins TRBV6-2 or TRBV6-3 and TRBJ2-1; 14 nucleotides align to TRBD2. The CDR3 consists of 17 residues. V lost 7 bases, J lost 6 bases, and 11 bases stayed unmatched. Per the germline V gene, CDR1 is MNHEY and CDR2 is SVGEGT. Written as DNA, the CDR3 is TGTGCCAGCAACCCCGGGCGACTAGCGGGAGGGCTCAATGAGCAGTTCTTC. It translates to CASNPGRLAGGLNEQFF.

This clonotype was detected ten times or more. CDR3 amino acids: CSARQGNSPLHF. The CDR3 nucleotides read TGCAGTGCTAGACAGGGAAATTCACCCCTCCACTTT. The chain joins TRBV20-1 to TRBJ1-6; the D gene is possibly TRBD1 (5 bases). From germline, CDR1 is DFQATT and CDR2 SNEGSKA (reference sequence). The CDR3 sequence is 12 residues long. V was trimmed by 2 bases and J by 7 bases, leaving 6 bases between them.

Only a few counts were recorded for this clonotype. The V gene is TRBV12-3 or TRBV12-4, the J gene TRBJ1-2, with D tentatively TRBD1 (5 bases). The V end was cut by 1 base, the J end by 2 bases, with 8 bases between. This CDR3 spans 14 amino acids. DNA for the CDR3: TGTGCCAGCAGTTTAGTCGGGACCAACTATGGCTACACCTTC. This sequence encodes CASSLVGTNYGYTF.

This clonotype came up many times. The rearrangement links TRBV6-1 to TRBJ2-7; 13 bases are a match to TRBD2. V trimming: 6 bases; J trimming: 4 bases; junction bases outside the gene matches: 12. The CDR3 has 17 residues. Looked up from germline, CDR1 is MNHNS and CDR2 is SASEGT. CDR3 coding DNA: TGTGCCAGCAGCCACAATGGACTAGCGGGAGATCCATACGAGCAGTACTTC. Translating it yields CASSHNGLAGDPYEQYF.